A selection of T cell receptor beta chains follows, all from one sample in a study of cytomegalovirus exposure and HLA in healthy donors. Generated by immunoSEQ multiplex PCR, the TCRdb table keeps only in-frame clones and is missing some. The sample yields about 120,000 clones, roughly 90% seen once. Material: PBMCs. Every receptor here comes from a woman under 30 in good health and CMV-seronegative. The CDR3 runs from the conserved cysteine through the conserved F or W. D genes are given only for firm matches. A clone size is listed for some rows: how often the clone was seen (once, few, many), or a class if it is expanded.

>-|TRBJ1-2|TRBV7-3|17|-
TGTGCCAGCAGCTTATACCCGCCGACAGCGGGAGGCTATGGCTACACCTTC
CASSLYPPTAGGYGYTF
>-|TRBJ2-2|TRBV18|16|-
TGTGCCAGCTCACTAAGCCAGGGGACGAACACCGGGGAGCTGTTTTTT
CASSLSQGTNTGELFF
>TRBD1|TRBJ2-7|TRBV28|16|-
TGTGCCAGCAGTTATCCGGGACAGGGGATCCTCTACGAGCAGTACTTC
CASSYPGQGILYEQYF
>-|TRBJ2-2|TRBV5-1|14|-
TGCGCCAGCAGCTTTTCAGGGAACACCGGGGAGCTGTTTTTT
CASSFSGNTGELFF
>-|TRBJ1-5|TRBV21-1|16|-
TGTGCCAGCAGCTCCACAGGGAATCATCGCAATCAGCCCCAGCATTTT
CASSSTGNHRNQPQHF
>-|TRBJ1-1|TRBV10-3|14|-
TGTGCCATCAGTGTGGGCAGGGAGGCCACTGAAGCTTTCTTT
CAISVGREATEAFF
>TRBD1|TRBJ1-4|TRBV15|16|-
TGTGCCACCAGCCCGGGGGGGACAGGGAGTAGAGAAAAACTGTTTTTT
CATSPGGTGSREKLFF
>-|TRBJ2-1|TRBV12-5|14|-
TGTGCTAGTAGGAACGGGGGGCCCCTCAATGAGCAGTTCTTC
CASRNGGPLNEQFF
>TRBD2|TRBJ2-1|TRBV7-3|15|few
TGTGCCAGCAGCCCCCTAGCGGGGGGGGTCAATGAGCAGTTCTTC
CASSPLAGGVNEQFF
>-|TRBJ2-1|TRBV6-5|15|-
TGTGCCAGCAGTTCGGAGAGAGAGTGGGTGAATGAGCAGTTCTTC
CASSSEREWVNEQFF
>-|TRBJ1-5|TRBV2|15|-
TGTGCCAGCAGTGAAGGCGGGGGGCGTCTTCAGCCCCAGCATTTT
CASSEGGGRLQPQHF
>-|TRBJ2-4|TRBV11-2|15|-
TGTGCCAGCAGCCAAGGGACTTTAGCCAAAAACATTCAGTACTTC
CASSQGTLAKNIQYF
>TRBD1|TRBJ1-4|TRBV5-1|16|-
TGCGCCAGCAGCTCGGGGGCCCGACAGGGGAACGAAAAACTGTTTTTT
CASSSGARQGNEKLFF
>TRBD2|TRBJ2-1|TRBV6-5|13|-
TGTGCCAGCCGGACTAGCGGGAACAATGAGCAGTTCTTC
CASRTSGNNEQFF
>TRBD1|TRBJ1-4|TRBV7-9|15|-
TGTGCCAGCAGCTCACCGCGGGACAGGGAGAAAAAACTGTTTTTT
CASSSPRDREKKLFF
>-|TRBJ2-7|TRBV5-4|13|-
TGTGCCAGCAGCTTTGGGGGAGGCTACGAGCAGTACTTC
CASSFGGGYEQYF
>-|TRBJ1-1|TRBV4-1|12|-
TGCGCCAGCAGCCAGAGAGGCATTGAAGCTTTCTTT
CASSQRGIEAFF
>TRBD1|TRBJ1-3|TRBV6-5|14|-
TGTGCCAGTCGACCCGACAGGGCCGGAAACACCATATATTTT
CASRPDRAGNTIYF
>-|TRBJ2-1|TRBV2|14|-
TGTGCCAGCACGCTAACGGAGGGCAGGGATGAGCAGTTCTTC
CASTLTEGRDEQFF
>-|TRBJ1-2|TRBV4-1|16|-
TGCGCCAGCAGCCAAATCATGACAGAGCGAGACTATGGCTACACCTTC
CASSQIMTERDYGYTF
>-|TRBJ2-7|TRBV11-2|12|-
TGTGCCAGCAGCCTGTACTTTAACGAGCAGTACTTC
CASSLYFNEQYF
>TRBD1|TRBJ1-1|TRBV5-1|14|-
TGCGCCAGCAGCCGAAGGGGGCAGAGCACTGAAGCTTTCTTT
CASSRRGQSTEAFF
>-|TRBJ2-2|TRBV9|15|many
TGTGCCAGCAGCGGCAAACAGGGTGCCACCGGGGAGCTGTTTTTT
CASSGKQGATGELFF